What follows is one T cell receptor (beta chain) and its context. Antigen: not known. TCRdb keeps only in-frame clones here, not all; method: immunoSEQ multiplex PCR. The sample shows 65,000 to 75,000 clones, approximately 81% of them seen only once. These data are taken from a study of OX40 agonist ivuxolimab in advanced cancers. The wider study: Patients assigned to dose escalation were diagnosed with hepatocellular carcinoma, melanoma, renal cell or head and neck cancer.

Study results and caveats: CD8+ T cells were the subset that, on average, had more expanded clones than CD4+. People who partly responded at 0.1-3.0 mg/kg had some of the least clonal expansion seen. At doses 0.1 to 3.0 mg/kg, CD4+ and CD8+ clones expanded.

The germline V gene has CDR1 MDHEN and CDR2 SYDVKM. V was clipped by 0 bases and J by 8 bases; unmatched bases: 13. The CDR3 runs to 19 residues. The source of this sequence is an adult with an advanced solid tumor such as melanoma, head and neck, liver or kidney cancer. The sequenced sample was CD4+ or CD8+ T cells sorted from blood, obtained in a trial of the OX40 agonist ivuxolimab. This sequence joins TRBV28 and TRBJ1-6, with TRBD1 matching over 10 bases. The CDR3 nucleotides are TGTGCCAGCAGTTTATGGGACAGGGGGTCACCGACTCCCCATTCACCCCTCCACTTT. The encoded protein is CASSLWDRGSPTPHSPLHF. The full variable domain, in which reference TRBV28 and TRBJ1-6 provide the parts outside the CDR3, is DVKVTQSSRYLVKRTGEKVFLECVQDMDHENMFWYRQDPGLGLRLIYFSYDVKMKEKGDIPEGYSVSREKKERFSLILESASTNQTSMYLCASSLWDRGSPTPHSPLHFGNGTRLTVT.